This TCR beta chain appears in the sequencing data of a study of OX40 agonist ivuxolimab in advanced cancers. About the research overall: Patients received intravenous ivuxolimab every 2 weeks at 0.01 to 10 mg/kg. Dose-escalation patients suffered from hepatocellular carcinoma, melanoma, renal cell or head and neck cancer.

Patients who had autoimmune disease history or got systemic immunosuppression were left out. Sequencing was performed with immunoSEQ multiplex PCR; in TCRdb, only in-frame clones are kept and a portion is missing. Of 15,000 to 20,000 clones in the sample, roughly 90% are singletons; the top ten hold roughly 27%. The CDR3 consists of 13 residues. The germline V gene encodes CDR1 GTSNPN and CDR2 SVGIG (reference sequence). V was shortened by 5 bases and J by 1 base, with 11 bases between the two germline ends. Material: CD4+ or CD8+ T cells sorted from blood, obtained in a trial of the OX40 agonist ivuxolimab. This sequence joins TRBV30 and TRBJ2-5, with a possible D match to TRBD2 (6 bases). The TCR comes from an adult with an advanced solid tumor such as melanoma, head and neck, liver or kidney cancer. This CDR3 reads CAWEKGLQETQYF. The CDR3 DNA sequence: TGTGCCTGGGAAAAGGGACTCCAAGAGACCCAGTACTTC.